The present TCR beta chain was sequenced within a study of blood T cells in healthy people across ages. Isolation yielded PBMCs, at least 6 million per sample, in every case. Combining a sample-barcoded 5' primer with a J-beta primer mix, a second PCR ran for roughly 7 to 11 cycles. TCRdb re-called the 5' RACE reads with MiXCR, one entry per CDR3 protein. Altogether about 320,000 distinct CDR3 sequences are present, 25% to 30% being singletons, with the ten largest covering 25% to 30%. The V gene's germline CDR1 is DFQATT and CDR2 SNEGSKA (reference sequence). The V and J ends lost 3 bases and 8 bases respectively, with 16 bases between them. This CDR3 is built from 13 residues.

V gene TRBV20-1 combines with J gene TRBJ1-1; the D gene is possibly TRBD1 (6 bases). Material: blood. The receptor was isolated from a woman in her 70s in good health. CDR3 DNA: TGCAGTGCTAGTCCCCAGTCCGGGACAGAAGCTTTCTTT. The encoded protein is CSASPQSGTEAFF.